The entry that follows covers one T cell receptor (beta chain) sequence. Its matching antigen is unknown. This sample was taken from a study of regulatory T cells in long-lasting Graves disease. The CDR3 is 14 amino acids. The germline gives CDR1 MNHEY, CDR2 SVGEGT. The ends were cut back, 0 bases at V and 5 bases at J, with 10 bases in the middle. Time point given: newly diagnosed GD, antithyroid drugs for less than 3 months. With RNA extracted from PBMCs as input, the TCR library was made. Staff drew approximately 10 milliliters of peripheral blood into EDTA tubes. Findings and limits, study-wide: Tissue studied was limited to peripheral blood, excluding thyroid tissue. With persistent disease, TRBV28, TRBJ1-2 and TRBJ2-5 were the favored segments.

HTBI primers from iRepertoire and Arm-PCR of CDR3 regions yielded the TCR beta libraries. TCRdb itself ran the multiplex PCR reads through MiXCR, one entry per CDR3 protein. The data hold roughly 500,000 distinct CDR3 sequences, with more than 10% observed a single time. The same sample was also studied in work on T cells in Graves' hyperthyroidism and ophthalmopathy. This second study says: Exclusion of patients followed from uncontrolled infection, other autoimmune disease, pregnancy or lactation.

The sequence came from a woman in her 30s with Graves disease. This specimen consisted of peripheral blood mononuclear cells (PBMCs), obtained at new diagnosis, from a patient treated with antithyroid drugs. This chain joins TRBV6-2 or TRBV6-3 and TRBJ1-2, with D perhaps TRBD1 (6 bases). This CDR3 reads CASSYSGRGYGYTF. The CDR3 DNA sequence: TGTGCCAGCAGTTACTCGGGAAGGGGGTATGGCTACACCTTC.